What follows are 32 T cell receptor beta chains derived from one specimen sequenced in a study of T cells in Graves' hyperthyroidism and ophthalmopathy. TCR beta CDR3 regions were amplified from RNA. When the TCR CDR3 underwent first-round RT-PCR, the HTBI primer set was used. In TCRdb, the multiplex PCR reads were re-called with MiXCR into one record per CDR3 protein. The table lists hundreds of thousands of distinct CDR3 sequences, under 15% of them singletons. The sequencing sample was made of blood. Every receptor here comes from a woman between 40 and 55 years old with Graves' ophthalmopathy.

The sample holds many counts of this clonotype. The CDR3 DNA reads as TGTGCCAGCCAACCCACGGGGGCTCTTCACGAGCAGTACTTC. Translating it yields CASQPTGALHEQYF. The chain uses TRBV2 and TRBJ2-7; D possibly matches TRBD1 or TRBD2 (6 bases each). Germline V gene lookup returns CDR1 SNHLY and CDR2 FYNNEI. The CDR3 extends over 14 amino acids. V was clipped by 8 bases and J by 5 bases, with 19 bases between them.

The CDR3 DNA reads TGTGCCAGCAGCTCCCCGGGACTAGCGGGAGTGAGAGCCTACAATGAGCAGTTCTTC. Translating gives CASSSPGLAGVRAYNEQFF. The chain recombines TRBV7-1 with TRBJ2-1, with TRBD2 matching 14 bases. TRBV7-1 counts as an open reading frame of uncertain function. V lost 3 bases, J lost 2 bases, and 9 bases stayed unmatched. The CDR3 covers 19 residues.

This chain uses TRBV4-1 with TRBJ2-7; TRBD1 matches at 8 bases. Trimming took 1 base from V and 5 from J; bases not matched to a gene: 16. From germline, CDR1 is MGHRA and CDR2 YSYEKL. The CDR3 length is 18 residues. CDR3 DNA sequence: TGCGCCAGCAGCCAAGGGGGGACAGGAGCAGCGTACATCCACGAGCAGTACTTC. This encodes CASSQGGTGAAYIHEQYF.

This clonotype has a count of ten or more. The V gene is TRBV19, the J gene TRBJ2-2; 13 bases align to TRBD2. The germline CDR1 and CDR2 sequences are LNHDA and SQIVND (reference sequence). The CDR3 is 17 amino acids. After removal of 7 bases from V and 5 bases from J, the junction contained 10 bases not matched to a gene. The CDR3 DNA reads TGTGCCAGTACCAAACTAGCGGGAGGGTTCAATACCGGGGAGCTGTTTTTT. This gives the protein CASTKLAGGFNTGELFF. Using reference TRBV19 and TRBJ2-2 for the parts outside the CDR3, the full variable domain is DGGITQSPKYLFRKEGQNVTLSCEQNLNHDAMYWYRQDPGQGLRLIYYSQIVNDFQKGDIAEGYSVSREKKESFPLTVTSAQKNPTAFYLCASTKLAGGFNTGELFFGEGSRLTVL.

This clonotype was counted at least ten times. The chain combines TRBV6-5 with TRBJ2-7; 7 bases match TRBD1. In germline, CDR1 is MNHEY, CDR2 SVGAGI. The ends lost 6 bases at V and 4 bases at J; junction bases unmatched: 6. CDR3 length: 13 amino acids. The chain's CDR3 is CASRPGQLYEQYF. The CDR3 DNA reads TGTGCCAGCAGGCCGGGACAGCTATACGAGCAGTACTTC.

This clonotype was observed at least ten times. The gene calls are TRBV20-1 and TRBJ1-5; D is unresolved. The germline V and J ends were trimmed by 6 bases and 0 bases, with 9 bases remaining between them. There are 13 residues in the CDR3. Per the germline V gene, CDR1 is DFQATT and CDR2 is SNEGSKA (reference sequence). CDR3 in DNA: TGCAGTGCGCCACATAATAGCAATCAGCCCCAGCATTTT. It is translated as CSAPHNSNQPQHF.

This clonotype appeared many times. V usage is TRBV2 and J usage is TRBJ2-5; D may match TRBD1 or TRBD2 (5 bases each). Germline V CDR1 and CDR2: SNHLY, FYNNEI. V was cut by 10 bases and J by 2 bases, with 14 bases left in between. This CDR3 contains 13 residues. CDR3 DNA sequence: TGTGCCACTACCGAGGGGATGCAAGAGACCCAGTACTTC. Translation gives CATTEGMQETQYF.

This clonotype was counted at least ten times. The chain carries TRBV28 and TRBJ2-4; 9 bases are shared with TRBD2. Germline V gene data show CDR1 as MDHEN and CDR2 as SYDVKM. Trimming took 5 bases from V and 7 from J; bases not matched to a gene: 9. CDR3 length equals 15 residues. CDR3 sequence reads: CASSPNILAGNIQYF. CDR3 nucleotide sequence: TGTGCCAGCAGTCCTAACATACTAGCGGGTAACATTCAGTACTTC.

This clonotype was seen a few times. A read error is possible here, since a much larger clone lies one base away. V is TRBV6-1 and J is TRBJ2-7; TRBD1 agrees at 8 bases. The CDR3 runs 16 residues. The germline V gene encodes CDR1 MNHNS and CDR2 SASEGT. In nucleotides, the CDR3 is TGTACCAGCAGTGAAGCATGGTTACAGGGGGTCTACGAGCAGTACTTC. It is translated as CTSSEAWLQGVYEQYF.

The CDR3 protein is CASAGLLFTDTQYF. CDR3 sequence (DNA): TGTGCCAGCGCGGGACTGTTATTTACAGATACGCAGTATTTT. This chain joins TRBV28 and TRBJ2-3, with D perhaps matching TRBD2 (6 bases). The CDR3 is made up of 14 amino acids. V was cut by 8 bases and J by 3 bases, with 15 bases left in between. Germline CDR1 MDHEN, CDR2 SYDVKM. The whole variable domain, filled in from reference TRBV28 and TRBJ2-3, reads DVKVTQSSRYLVKRTGEKVFLECVQDMDHENMFWYRQDPGLGLRLIYFSYDVKMKEKGDIPEGYSVSREKKERFSLILESASTNQTSMYLCASAGLLFTDTQYFGPGTRLTVL.

The V gene is TRBV5-1, the J gene TRBJ1-5; possible D gene TRBD1, 5 bases. The CDR3 consists of 15 residues. V lost 7 bases, J lost 1 base, and 15 bases lay in between. Germline CDR1 SGHRS, CDR2 YFSETQ. CDR3 nucleotide sequence: TGCGCCAGCCGAATGGGACTTGGGAGCAATCAGCCCCAGCATTTT. Translation: CASRMGLGSNQPQHF.

This clonotype occurred many times. The J gene is TRBJ2-7, the V gene TRBV20-1; the match to TRBD2 covers 11 bases. Germline loops: CDR1 DFQATT, CDR2 SNEGSKA (reference sequence). V lost 0 bases to trimming and J lost 6 bases; unmatched junction nucleotides: 7. This CDR3 contains 15 residues. The CDR3 loop reads CSARDSLAGAGEQYF. The CDR3 nucleotides are TGCAGTGCTAGAGATTCACTAGCGGGAGCGGGCGAGCAGTACTTC.

This clonotype was seen more than once but under ten times. V is TRBV11-1 and J is TRBJ2-7, with 7 bases that match TRBD2. V trimming: 5 bases; J trimming: 2 bases; junction bases outside the gene matches: 15. The CDR3 has 17 residues. The germline gives CDR1 SGHAT, CDR2 FQDESV (reference sequence). The DNA for the CDR3 is TGTGCCAGCAGCCGCTACCGTAGCGGGCGCCTTACCTACGAGCAGTACTTC. Amino acid sequence: CASSRYRSGRLTYEQYF.

This clonotype was recorded at least ten times. V and J are TRBV12-5 and TRBJ2-4; D unresolved. Germline loops: CDR1 LGHNT, CDR2 FRNRAP. The CDR3 runs to 15 residues. Trimming took 0 bases from V and 0 from J, leaving 6 bases between them. The CDR3 DNA reads as TGTGCTAGTGGTTTGGTCCGGATAGCCAAAAACATTCAGTACTTC. Its translation is CASGLVRIAKNIQYF. The variable domain in full, completed from reference TRBV12-5 and TRBJ2-4, reads DARVTQTPRHKVTEMGQEVTMRCQPILGHNTVFWYRQTMMQGLELLAYFRNRAPLDDSGMPKDRFSAEMPDATLATLKIQPSEPRDSAVYFCASGLVRIAKNIQYFGAGTRLSVL.

This clonotype was seen only once. The V call is TRBV20-1, the J call TRBJ2-7, with 11 bases lining up with TRBD2. The germline gives CDR1 DFQATT, CDR2 SNEGSKA (reference sequence). The length of the CDR3 is 15 residues. V shed 2 bases, J shed 6 bases, and the junction held 9 bases outside the gene matches. For the CDR3, the DNA is TGCAGTGCTAGACCTTGGACAGGGACTAGCGGCGAGCAGTACTTC. It is translated as CSARPWTGTSGEQYF.

This chain joins TRBV24-1 and TRBJ1-5; 8 nucleotides align to TRBD1. CDR3 length: 17 amino acids. Losses at the gene ends were 4 bases for V and 2 bases for J; bases not matched to a gene: 9. The V gene's germline CDR1 is KGHDR and CDR2 SFDVKD. CDR3: CATSDTPQGAGNQPQHF. The DNA of the CDR3 is TGTGCCACCAGTGACACCCCGCAGGGGGCTGGCAATCAGCCCCAGCATTTT.

This clonotype was observed many times. V is TRBV5-1 and J is TRBJ1-1; D unclear. The V gene lost 5 bases and the J gene lost 7 bases, with 15 bases spanning the gap. CDR1 is SGHRS and CDR2 is YFSETQ in the germline V gene. This CDR3 is 13 amino acids long. CDR3 sequence: CASSGRPGSEAFF. CDR3 nucleotide sequence: TGCGCCAGCAGTGGAAGACCGGGGAGTGAAGCTTTCTTT.

With regard to this clonotype: This may stem from a read error, because a much larger clone lies one nucleotide away. No conserved phenylalanine or tryptophan is present at the end of the CDR3, so a read error is the likely explanation. This chain connects TRBV6-2 or TRBV6-3 to TRBJ2-7; D unclear. This CDR3 region has 14 residues. Germline V gene lookup returns CDR1 MNHEY and CDR2 SVGEGT. V shed 10 bases and J shed 2 bases, with 18 bases lying between them. CDR3 sequence: CATLLADPPYEQYL. CDR3 nucleotides: TGTGCCACCCTCCTCGCGGATCCCCCCTACGAGCAGTACCTC.

Ten or more counts support this clonotype. The rearrangement joins TRBV12-3 or TRBV12-4 to TRBJ1-6; TRBD1 aligns across 7 bases. J gave up 5 bases and V 7 bases, and 8 bases lay outside the gene matches. The CDR3 runs 15 residues. In nucleotides, the CDR3 is TGTGCCAGCAACCGACAGGGTTTGGATAATTCACCCCTCCACTTT. It yields the protein CASNRQGLDNSPLHF.

This clonotype was detected ten times or more. The J gene is TRBJ2-5, the V gene TRBV27; 7 bases match TRBD1. Germline V CDR1 and CDR2: MNHEY, SMNVEV (reference sequence). V lost 10 bases, J lost 0 bases, and 11 bases stayed unmatched. The CDR3 is 15 amino acids. CDR3 nucleotides: TGTGCCATCCCTCTCGGGACAGAGTACCAAGAGACCCAGTACTTC. Its translation is CAIPLGTEYQETQYF.

This clonotype was observed once. CDR3 coding DNA: TGTGCCAGCAGCACCTCCTACAGGGGAGGTGTAGCTTTCTTT. This sequence encodes CASSTSYRGGVAFF. The rearrangement joins TRBV11-2 to TRBJ1-1; 7 bases map to TRBD1. J lost 10 bases, V lost 5 bases, and 13 bases had no gene match. Germline V gene lookup returns CDR1 SGHAT and CDR2 FQNNGV. This CDR3 has 14 amino acids.

This clonotype was recorded many times. The rearrangement joins TRBV6-4 to TRBJ1-5; TRBD1 is a possible D gene (5 bases). The CDR3 covers 17 residues. The germline gives CDR1 MRHNA, CDR2 SNTAGT. V was trimmed by 5 bases and J by 0 bases, leaving 17 bases between them. CDR3 protein: CASSRERRAYSNQPQHF. CDR3 in DNA: TGTGCCAGCAGTCGGGAACGCAGGGCCTATAGCAATCAGCCCCAGCATTTT.

This clonotype occurred many times. This chain links TRBV5-1 with TRBJ2-7; maybe TRBD1 (6 bases). The CDR3 is 15 residues long. CDR1 is SGHRS, CDR2 YFSETQ, per germline. Trimming shortened V by 4 bases and J by 1 base, and 15 bases separated the two germline ends. CDR3 DNA: TGCGCCAGCAGCAACAGGGTTGGAGTATCCTACGAGCAGTACTTC. It codes for CASSNRVGVSYEQYF.

V and J are TRBV29-1 and TRBJ2-5; TRBD1 matches at 7 bases. V shed 7 bases, J shed 1 base, and the junction held 6 bases outside the gene matches. The CDR3 is made up of 13 amino acids. The V gene's germline CDR1 is SQVTM and CDR2 ANQGSEA. CDR3 loop: CSARGTVQETQYF. CDR3 sequence (DNA): TGCAGCGCCCGAGGGACAGTCCAAGAGACCCAGTACTTC.

This clonotype was counted ten times or more. V and J are TRBV20-1 and TRBJ1-5; 7 positions match TRBD1. Trimming cost V 3 bases and J 2 bases; bases outside gene matches: 4. The germline V gene has CDR1 DFQATT and CDR2 SNEGSKA (reference sequence). The CDR3 contains 14 residues. The CDR3 bases are TGCAGTGCTAGTTTAGGGGGCGGCAATCAGCCCCAGCATTTT. It encodes CSASLGGGNQPQHF.

The V gene is TRBV7-8, the J gene TRBJ1-5, with a tentative D call TRBD1 (5 bases). Germline values: CDR1 SGHVS, CDR2 FQNEAQ. The CDR3 totals 12 residues. Trimming left V 5 bases short and J 7 bases short, with 9 bases between. This CDR3 is CASSRRQQPQHF. In DNA, the CDR3 is TGTGCCAGCAGCCGACGACAGCAGCCCCAGCATTTT. Using reference TRBV7-8 and TRBJ1-5 for the parts outside the CDR3, the full variable domain is GAGVSQSPRYKVAKRGQDVALRCDPISGHVSLFWYQQALGQGPEFLTYFQNEAQLDKSGLPSDRFFAERPEGSVSTLKIQRTQQEDSAVYLCASSRRQQPQHFGDGTRLSIL.

The gene calls are TRBV6-1 and TRBJ2-3; TRBD1 agrees at 10 bases. V lost 3 bases to trimming and J lost 5 bases; unmatched junction nucleotides: 5. The CDR3 has 15 residues. Germline assignment: CDR1 MNHNS and CDR2 SASEGT. CDR3 protein: CASSDRDRGQDTQYF. The CDR3 nucleotides read TGTGCCAGCAGTGATCGAGACAGGGGGCAAGATACGCAGTATTTT.

This clonotype was seen more than once but under ten times. V gene TRBV18 combines with J gene TRBJ1-1; D ambiguous. This CDR3 comprises 15 residues. Germline CDR1 is KGHSH and CDR2 is LQKENI. Between the trimmed V and J ends, which lost 1 base and 1 base, there was a span of 10 bases. CDR3 sequence reads: CASSPRDYSNTEAFF. DNA of the CDR3: TGTGCCAGCTCACCACGCGATTATTCGAACACTGAAGCTTTCTTT.

This clonotype was recorded at least ten times. This chain uses TRBV20-1 with TRBJ1-5; tentative D call: TRBD1 (6 bases). The germline gives CDR1 DFQATT, CDR2 SNEGSKA (reference sequence). V was shortened by 1 base and J by 5 bases, with 12 bases between the two germline ends. This CDR3 region has 14 residues. The CDR3 here is CSARAEQGDQPQHF. DNA of the CDR3: TGCAGTGCTAGAGCGGAACAGGGAGATCAGCCCCAGCATTTT.

This rearrangement joins TRBV11-2 to TRBJ2-7; D unresolved. V lost 5 bases and J 3 bases, leaving 17 bases between the germline ends. Looked up from germline, CDR1 is SGHAT and CDR2 is FQNNGV. The CDR3 runs 15 residues. Here the CDR3 DNA reads TGTGCCAGCAGCCTCATCCGGGCCGCACTCTACGAGCAGTACTTC. Protein product: CASSLIRAALYEQYF.

The sample holds many counts of this clonotype. V gene TRBV27 combines with J gene TRBJ1-1; D may be TRBD1 (5 bases). The ends were cut back, 3 bases at V and 7 bases at J, with 12 bases in the middle. Per germline, CDR1 MNHEY and CDR2 SMNVEV (reference sequence). This CDR3 has 13 residues. DNA for the CDR3: TGTGCCAGCAGTTTCATCCTAGGGGATGAAGCTTTCTTT. Amino acids: CASSFILGDEAFF.

The sample holds many counts of this clonotype. J is TRBJ1-1 and V is TRBV6-1; 7 nucleotides line up with TRBD1. CDR1 is MNHNS and CDR2 is SASEGT in the germline V gene. Unmatched junction bases numbered 3, after V lost 7 bases and J lost 1 base. The CDR3 has 13 amino acids. CDR3 loop: CASNRDRNTEAFF. The CDR3 DNA reads TGTGCCAGCAATCGGGACAGGAACACTGAAGCTTTCTTT.